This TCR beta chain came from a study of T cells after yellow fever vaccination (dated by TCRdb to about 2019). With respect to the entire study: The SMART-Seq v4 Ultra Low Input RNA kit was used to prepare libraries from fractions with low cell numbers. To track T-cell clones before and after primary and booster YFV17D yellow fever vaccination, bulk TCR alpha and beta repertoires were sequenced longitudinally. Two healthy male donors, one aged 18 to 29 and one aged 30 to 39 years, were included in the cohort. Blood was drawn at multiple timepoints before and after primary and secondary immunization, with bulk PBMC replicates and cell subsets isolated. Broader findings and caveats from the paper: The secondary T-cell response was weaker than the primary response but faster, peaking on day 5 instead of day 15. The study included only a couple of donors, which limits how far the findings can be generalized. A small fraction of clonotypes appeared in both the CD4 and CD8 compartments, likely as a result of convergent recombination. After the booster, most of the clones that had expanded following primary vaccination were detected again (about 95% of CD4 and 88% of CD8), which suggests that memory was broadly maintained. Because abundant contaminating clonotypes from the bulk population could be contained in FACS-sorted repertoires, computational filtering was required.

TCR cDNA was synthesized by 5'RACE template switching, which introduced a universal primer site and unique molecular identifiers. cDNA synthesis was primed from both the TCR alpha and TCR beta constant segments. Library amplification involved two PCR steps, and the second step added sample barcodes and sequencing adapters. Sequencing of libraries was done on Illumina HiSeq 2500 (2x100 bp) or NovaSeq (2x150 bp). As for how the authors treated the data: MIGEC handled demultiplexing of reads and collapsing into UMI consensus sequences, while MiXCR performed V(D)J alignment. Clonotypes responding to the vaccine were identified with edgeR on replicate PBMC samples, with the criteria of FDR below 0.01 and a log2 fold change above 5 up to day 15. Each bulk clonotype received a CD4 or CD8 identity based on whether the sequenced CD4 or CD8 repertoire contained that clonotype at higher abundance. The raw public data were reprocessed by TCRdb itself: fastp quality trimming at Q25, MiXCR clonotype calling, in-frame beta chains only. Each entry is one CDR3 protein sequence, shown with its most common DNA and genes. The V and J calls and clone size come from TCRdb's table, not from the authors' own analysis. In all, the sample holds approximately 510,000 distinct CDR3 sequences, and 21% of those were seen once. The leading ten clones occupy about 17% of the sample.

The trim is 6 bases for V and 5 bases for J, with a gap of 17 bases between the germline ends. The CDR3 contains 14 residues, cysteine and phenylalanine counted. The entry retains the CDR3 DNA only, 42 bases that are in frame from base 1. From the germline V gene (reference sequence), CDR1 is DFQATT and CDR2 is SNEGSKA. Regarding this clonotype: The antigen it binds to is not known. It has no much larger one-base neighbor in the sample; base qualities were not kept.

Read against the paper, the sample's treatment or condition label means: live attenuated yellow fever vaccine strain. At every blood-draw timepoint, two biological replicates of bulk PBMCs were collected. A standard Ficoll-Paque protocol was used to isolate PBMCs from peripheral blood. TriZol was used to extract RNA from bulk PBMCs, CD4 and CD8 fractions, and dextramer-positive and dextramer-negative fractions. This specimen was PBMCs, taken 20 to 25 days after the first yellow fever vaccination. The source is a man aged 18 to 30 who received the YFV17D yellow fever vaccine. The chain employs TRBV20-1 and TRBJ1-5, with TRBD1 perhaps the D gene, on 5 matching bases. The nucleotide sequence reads TGCAGTGCCATCCCAGGGAGTAACGATCAGCCCCAGCATTTT. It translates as CSAIPGSNDQPQHF.